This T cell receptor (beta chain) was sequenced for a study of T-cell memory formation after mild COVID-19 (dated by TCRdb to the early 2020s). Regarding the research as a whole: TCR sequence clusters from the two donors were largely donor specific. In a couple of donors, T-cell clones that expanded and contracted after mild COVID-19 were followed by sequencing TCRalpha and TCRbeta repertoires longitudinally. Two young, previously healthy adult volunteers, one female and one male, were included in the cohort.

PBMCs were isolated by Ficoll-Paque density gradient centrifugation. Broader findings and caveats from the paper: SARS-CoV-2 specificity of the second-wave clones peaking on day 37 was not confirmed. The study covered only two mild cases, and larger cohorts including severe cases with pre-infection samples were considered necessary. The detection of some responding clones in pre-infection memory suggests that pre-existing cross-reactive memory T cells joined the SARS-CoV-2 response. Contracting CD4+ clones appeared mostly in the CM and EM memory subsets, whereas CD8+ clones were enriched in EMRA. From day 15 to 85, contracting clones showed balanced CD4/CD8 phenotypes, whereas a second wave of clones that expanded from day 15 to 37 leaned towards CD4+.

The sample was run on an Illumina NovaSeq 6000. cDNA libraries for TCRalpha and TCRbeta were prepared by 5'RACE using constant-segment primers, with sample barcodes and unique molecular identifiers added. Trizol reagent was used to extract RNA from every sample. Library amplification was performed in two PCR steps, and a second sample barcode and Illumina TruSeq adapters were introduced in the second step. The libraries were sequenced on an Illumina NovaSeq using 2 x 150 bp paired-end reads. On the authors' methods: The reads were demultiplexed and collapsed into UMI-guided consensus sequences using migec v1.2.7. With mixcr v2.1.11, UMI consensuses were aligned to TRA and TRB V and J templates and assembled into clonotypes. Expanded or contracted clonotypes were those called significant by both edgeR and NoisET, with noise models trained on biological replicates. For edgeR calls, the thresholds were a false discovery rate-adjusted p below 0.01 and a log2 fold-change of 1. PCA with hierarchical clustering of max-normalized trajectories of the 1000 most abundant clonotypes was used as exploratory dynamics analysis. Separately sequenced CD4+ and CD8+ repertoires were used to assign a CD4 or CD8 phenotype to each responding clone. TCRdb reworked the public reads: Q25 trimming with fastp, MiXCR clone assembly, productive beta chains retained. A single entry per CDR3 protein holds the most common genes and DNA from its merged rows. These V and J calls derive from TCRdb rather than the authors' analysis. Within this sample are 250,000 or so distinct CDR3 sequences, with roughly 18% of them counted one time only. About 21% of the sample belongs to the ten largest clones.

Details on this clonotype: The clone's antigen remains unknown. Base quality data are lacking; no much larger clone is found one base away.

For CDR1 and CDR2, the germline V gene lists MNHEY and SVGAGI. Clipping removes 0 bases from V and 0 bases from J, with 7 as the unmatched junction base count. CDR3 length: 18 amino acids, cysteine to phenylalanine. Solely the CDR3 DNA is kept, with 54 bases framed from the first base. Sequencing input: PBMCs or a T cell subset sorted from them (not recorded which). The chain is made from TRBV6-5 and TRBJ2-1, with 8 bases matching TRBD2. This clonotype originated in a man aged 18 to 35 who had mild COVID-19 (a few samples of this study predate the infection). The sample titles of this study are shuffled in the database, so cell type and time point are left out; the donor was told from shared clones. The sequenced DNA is TGTGCCAGCAGTTACTCTACCGGGGGGGCCAGCTCCTACAATGAGCAGTTCTTC. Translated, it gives CASSYSTGGASSYNEQFF.